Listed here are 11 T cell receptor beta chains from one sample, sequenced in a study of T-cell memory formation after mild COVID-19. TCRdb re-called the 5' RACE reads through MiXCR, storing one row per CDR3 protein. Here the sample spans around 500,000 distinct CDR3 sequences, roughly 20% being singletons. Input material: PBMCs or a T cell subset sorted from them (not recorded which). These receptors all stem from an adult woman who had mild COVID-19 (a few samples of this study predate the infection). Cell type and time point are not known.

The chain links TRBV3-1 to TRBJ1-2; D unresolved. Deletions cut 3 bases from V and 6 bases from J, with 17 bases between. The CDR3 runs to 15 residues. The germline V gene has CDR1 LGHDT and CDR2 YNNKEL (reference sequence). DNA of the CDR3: TGTGCCAGCAGCCATGCGGAGAGGCTTTCTCATGGCTACACCTTC. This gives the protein CASSHAERLSHGYTF.

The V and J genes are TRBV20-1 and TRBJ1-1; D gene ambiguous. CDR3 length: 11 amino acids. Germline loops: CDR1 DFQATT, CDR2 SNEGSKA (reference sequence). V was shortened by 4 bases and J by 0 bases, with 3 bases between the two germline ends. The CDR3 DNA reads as TGCAGTGCTATTTTGAACACTGAAGCTTTCTTT. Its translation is CSAILNTEAFF.

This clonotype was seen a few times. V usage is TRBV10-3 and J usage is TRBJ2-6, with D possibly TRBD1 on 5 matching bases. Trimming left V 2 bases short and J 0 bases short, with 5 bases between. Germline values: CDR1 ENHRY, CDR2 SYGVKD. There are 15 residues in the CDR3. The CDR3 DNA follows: TGTGCCATCAGTGAGGACAGCTCTGGGGCCAACGTCCTGACTTTC. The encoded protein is CAISEDSSGANVLTF.

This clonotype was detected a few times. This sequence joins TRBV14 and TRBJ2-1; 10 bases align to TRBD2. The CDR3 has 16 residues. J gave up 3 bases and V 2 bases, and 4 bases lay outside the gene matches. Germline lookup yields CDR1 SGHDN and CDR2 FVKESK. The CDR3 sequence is CASSQLAGEIYNEQFF. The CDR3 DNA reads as TGTGCCAGCAGCCAACTAGCGGGGGAAATCTACAATGAGCAGTTCTTC.

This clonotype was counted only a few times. In nucleotides, the CDR3 is TGTGCCAGCAGCTTGGGGGTTCGGGACAGCTATGGCTACACCTTC. It codes for CASSLGVRDSYGYTF. The chain recombines TRBV5-6 with TRBJ1-2; 7 bases map to TRBD1. CDR1 is SGHDT and CDR2 is YYEEEE in the germline V gene. J lost 4 bases, V lost 0 bases, and 6 bases had no gene match. This CDR3 spans 15 amino acids.

CDR3 coding DNA: TGCGCCAGCAGCCGTGACAGGGGACTTTACTCTGGAAACACCATATATTTT. Its protein is CASSRDRGLYSGNTIYF. The rearrangement links TRBV4-3 to TRBJ1-3; TRBD1 aligns across 8 bases. The ends lost 4 bases at V and 0 bases at J; junction bases unmatched: 8. This CDR3 is 17 amino acids long. From germline, CDR1 is LGHNA and CDR2 YSLEER.

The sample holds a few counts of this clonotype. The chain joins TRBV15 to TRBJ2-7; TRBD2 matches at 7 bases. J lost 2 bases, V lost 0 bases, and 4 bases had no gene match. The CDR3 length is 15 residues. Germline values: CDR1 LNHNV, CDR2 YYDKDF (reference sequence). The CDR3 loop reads CATSRDSGGPYEQYF. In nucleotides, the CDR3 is TGTGCCACCAGCAGAGATTCGGGGGGACCCTACGAGCAGTACTTC.

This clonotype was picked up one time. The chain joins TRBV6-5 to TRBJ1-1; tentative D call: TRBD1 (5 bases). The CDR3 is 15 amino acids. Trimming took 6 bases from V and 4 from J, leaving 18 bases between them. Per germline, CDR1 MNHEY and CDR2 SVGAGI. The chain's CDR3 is CASRVLAVGGTEAFF. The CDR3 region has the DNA TGTGCCAGCAGGGTTCTCGCGGTTGGGGGCACTGAAGCTTTCTTT.

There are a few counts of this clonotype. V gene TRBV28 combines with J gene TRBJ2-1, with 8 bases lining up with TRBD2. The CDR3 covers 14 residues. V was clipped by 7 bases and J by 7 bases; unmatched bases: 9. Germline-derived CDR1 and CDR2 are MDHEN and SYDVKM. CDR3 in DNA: TGTGCCAGCATCCCAGCGGGGGTAGGAAATGAGCAGTTCTTC. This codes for CASIPAGVGNEQFF.

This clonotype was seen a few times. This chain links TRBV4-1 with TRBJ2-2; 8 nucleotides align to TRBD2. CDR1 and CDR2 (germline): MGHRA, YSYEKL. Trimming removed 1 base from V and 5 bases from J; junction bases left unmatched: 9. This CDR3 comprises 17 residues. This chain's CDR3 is CASSQGLKVAGTGELFF. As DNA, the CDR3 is TGCGCCAGCAGCCAAGGTTTGAAGGTAGCGGGGACCGGGGAGCTGTTTTTT.

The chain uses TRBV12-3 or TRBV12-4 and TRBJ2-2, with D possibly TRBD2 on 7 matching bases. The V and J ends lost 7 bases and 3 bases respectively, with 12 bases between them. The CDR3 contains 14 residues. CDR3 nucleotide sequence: TGTGCCAGCACGGAGGGGGGGGACACCGGGGAGCTGTTTTTT. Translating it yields CASTEGGDTGELFF.